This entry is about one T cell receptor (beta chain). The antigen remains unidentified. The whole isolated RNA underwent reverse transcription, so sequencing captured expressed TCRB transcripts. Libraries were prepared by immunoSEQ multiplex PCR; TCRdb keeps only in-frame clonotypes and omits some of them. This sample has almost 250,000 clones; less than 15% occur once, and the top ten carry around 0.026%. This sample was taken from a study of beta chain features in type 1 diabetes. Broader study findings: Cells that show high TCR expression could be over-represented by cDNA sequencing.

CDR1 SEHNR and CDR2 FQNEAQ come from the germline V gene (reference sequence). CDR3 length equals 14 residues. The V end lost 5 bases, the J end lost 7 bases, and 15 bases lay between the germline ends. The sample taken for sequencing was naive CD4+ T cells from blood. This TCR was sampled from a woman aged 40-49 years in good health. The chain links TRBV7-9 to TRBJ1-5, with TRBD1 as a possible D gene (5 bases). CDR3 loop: CASSVEQVRQPQHF. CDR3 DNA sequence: TGTGCCAGCAGCGTAGAACAGGTCCGCCAGCCCCAGCATTTT.